This T cell receptor beta chain was sequenced in a study of identical twins. Regarding the study as a whole: Weaker excess sharing between twins was seen in beta out-of-frame sequences. The authors drew conclusions from cross-sectional statistical analysis rather than following the same donors. Among monozygotic twins, out-of-frame TCR alpha sharing exceeded what models predicted.

This CDR3 has 10 residues. From germline, CDR1 is SEHNR and CDR2 FQNEAQ (reference sequence). Trimming cost V 11 bases and J 12 bases; bases outside gene matches: 7. TCRdb re-called the 5' RACE reads through MiXCR, storing one row per CDR3 protein. In the table there are about 100,000 distinct CDR3 sequences, 5.9% of which are singletons. To note about this clonotype: Antigen unknown.

Everyone who gave samples was a healthy Caucasian. Sequenced: memory T cells sorted from blood. This TCR came from a woman between 45 and 65 years old in good health. The J gene is TRBJ1-2, the V gene TRBV7-9; 9 nucleotides match TRBD1. The CDR3, as DNA: TGTGCCGGTGACCGGGACAGGGACACCTTC. As protein: CAGDRDRDTF.